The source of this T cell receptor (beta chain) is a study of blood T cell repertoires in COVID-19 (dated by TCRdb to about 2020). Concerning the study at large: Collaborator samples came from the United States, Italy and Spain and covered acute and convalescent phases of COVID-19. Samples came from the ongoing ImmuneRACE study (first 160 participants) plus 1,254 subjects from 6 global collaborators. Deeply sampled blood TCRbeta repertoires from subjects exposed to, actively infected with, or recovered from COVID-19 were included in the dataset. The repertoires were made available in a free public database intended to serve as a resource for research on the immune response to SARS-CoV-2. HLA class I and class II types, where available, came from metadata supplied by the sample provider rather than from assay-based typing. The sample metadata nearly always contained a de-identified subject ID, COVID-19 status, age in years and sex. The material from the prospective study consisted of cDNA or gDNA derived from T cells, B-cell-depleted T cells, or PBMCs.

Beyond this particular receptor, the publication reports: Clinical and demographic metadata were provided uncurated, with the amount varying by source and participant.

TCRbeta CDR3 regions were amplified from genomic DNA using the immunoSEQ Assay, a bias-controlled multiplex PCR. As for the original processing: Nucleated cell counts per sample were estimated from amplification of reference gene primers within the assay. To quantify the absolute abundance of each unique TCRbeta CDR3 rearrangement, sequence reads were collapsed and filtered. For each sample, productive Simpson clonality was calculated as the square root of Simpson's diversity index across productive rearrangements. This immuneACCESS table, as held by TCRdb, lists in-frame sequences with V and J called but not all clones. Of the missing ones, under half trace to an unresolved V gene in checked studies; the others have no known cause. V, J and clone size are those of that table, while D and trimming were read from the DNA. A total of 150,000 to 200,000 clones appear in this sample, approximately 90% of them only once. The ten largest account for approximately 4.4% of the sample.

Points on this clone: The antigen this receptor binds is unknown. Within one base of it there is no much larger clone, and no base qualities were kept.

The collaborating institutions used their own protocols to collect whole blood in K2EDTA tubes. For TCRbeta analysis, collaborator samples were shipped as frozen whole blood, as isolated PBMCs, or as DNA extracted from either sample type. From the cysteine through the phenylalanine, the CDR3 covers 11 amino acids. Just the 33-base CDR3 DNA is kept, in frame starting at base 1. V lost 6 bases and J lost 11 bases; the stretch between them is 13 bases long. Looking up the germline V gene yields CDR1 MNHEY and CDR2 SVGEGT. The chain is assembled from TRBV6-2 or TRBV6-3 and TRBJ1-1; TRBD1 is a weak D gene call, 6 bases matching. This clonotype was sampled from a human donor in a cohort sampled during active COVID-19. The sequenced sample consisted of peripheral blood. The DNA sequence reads TGTGCCAGCAGCCAGACAGGTGGGGCTTTCTTT. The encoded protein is CASSQTGGAFF.